This T cell receptor beta chain was sequenced in a study of shared clonotypes between healthy human individuals. With regard to this clone: Its antigen is as yet unknown. A read error likely explains this, since a far larger clone differs by one base.

Roughly 0.3 ug DNA, about 30,000 T cell genomes, went into unsorted PBMC replicate PCRs. The method was immunoSEQ multiplex PCR; TCRdb's version includes in-frame clones alone and lacks a portion of them. The sample carries about 490,000 clones, approximately 84% recorded once. The junction had 13 bases not matched to a gene; V was cut back by 7 bases and J by 1 base. The CDR3 is 16 amino acids. Germline CDR1 and CDR2: KGHSH and LQKENI. Study-level findings and limits: Clonotype sharing levels among donors were expected to vary with sequencing depth. Only blood was sampled; tissue repertoires likely differ.

All donors qualified as healthy HIV-negative adults and had experienced no recent acute infections or vaccinations. The source material was PBMCs. The receptor was isolated from a woman between 40 and 55 years old in good health. Some clones in this sample may be carry-over from other donors' samples. The rearrangement links TRBV18 to TRBJ2-7, with 7 nucleotides matching TRBD2. The chain's CDR3 is CASYPRSLAASYEQYF. The CDR3 DNA is TGTGCCAGCTACCCAAGGAGCCTAGCGGCTTCCTACGAGCAGTACTTC. Full variable domain (missing parts from reference TRBV18 and TRBJ2-7): NAGVMQNPRHLVRRRGQEARLRCSPMKGHSHVYWYRQLPEEGLKFMVYLQKENIIDESGMPKERFSAEFPKEGPSILRIQQVVRGDSAAYFCASYPRSLAASYEQYFGPGTRLTVT.